The 27 T cell receptor beta chains presented below share a single source sample, sequenced in a study of shared clonotypes between healthy human individuals (dated by TCRdb to about 2020). The library came from the immunoSEQ multiplex PCR assay. Here the immuneACCESS table is served through TCRdb, limited to in-frame sequences with V and J called. Missing clones are a known gap in these copies; in checked studies unresolved V genes cover under half, and the rest lacks a known reason. The sample table holds about 710,000 clones, of which about three quarters were seen once. The biggest ten clones account for around 1.8% of the sample. The specimen sequenced was memory CD4+ T cells sorted from blood. The sample's cell subset or site label, decoded: CD45RA-negative fraction. Every receptor here comes from a woman aged 25 to 39 in good health.

The chain joins TRBV30 to TRBJ2-1, with 7 bases fitting TRBD1. Germline assignment: CDR1 GTSNPN and CDR2 SVGIG (reference sequence). This CDR3 is 16 amino acids long. V lost 0 bases and J lost 1; bases outside the gene matches: 6. CDR3 DNA: TGTGCCTGGAGTGTACAGGGGTACCTATCCTACAATGAGCAGTTCTTC. This translates into CAWSVQGYLSYNEQFF.

The rearrangement uses TRBV2 and TRBJ2-7; a weak D match, TRBD2 (5 bases). The CDR3 length is 14 residues. Trimming shortened V by 4 bases and J by 3 bases, and 13 bases separated the two germline ends. Germline-derived CDR1 and CDR2 are SNHLY and FYNNEI. Here the CDR3 DNA reads TGTGCCAGCAGTGTTCAAGCGGAGTTCTACGAGCAGTACTTC. Protein sequence: CASSVQAEFYEQYF.

A remark on this clone: With a far larger clone one base away, a read error is the likely cause. Other DNA sequences from this sample encode an identical CDR3 as well. The chain is built from TRBV5-1 and TRBJ2-3; D is undetermined. Trimming shortened V by 6 bases and J by 2 bases, and 4 bases separated the two germline ends. The CDR3 runs 11 residues. Germline loops: CDR1 SGHRS, CDR2 YFSETQ. The CDR3 loop is CASTNTDTQYF. The DNA of the CDR3 is TGCGCCAGCACAAACACAGATACGCAGTATTTT.

The chain carries TRBV6-5 and TRBJ2-7; possibly TRBD1 for D (6 bases). V was cut by 6 bases and J by 5 bases, with 11 bases left in between. Germline V lookup: CDR1 MNHEY, CDR2 SVGAGI. The CDR3 spans 12 residues. CDR3 DNA: TGTGCCAGCAGAAGGGGACAAAACGAGCAGTACTTC. This gives the protein CASRRGQNEQYF.

This clone was detected a few times. Other DNA sequences in this sample translate to the same CDR3. The V and J genes are TRBV6-1 and TRBJ2-3; D is uncertain. The CDR3 length is 13 residues. The germline V and J ends were trimmed by 2 bases and 3 bases, with 6 bases remaining between them. CDR1 is MNHNS and CDR2 is SASEGT in the germline V gene. The CDR3 is CASSESRTDTQYF. In DNA, the CDR3 is TGTGCCAGCAGTGAAAGTAGGACAGATACGCAGTATTTT.

This chain joins TRBV27 and TRBJ1-5; D ambiguous. V dropped 7 bases and J dropped 0 bases, with 10 bases sitting between them. Germline-derived CDR1 and CDR2 are MNHEY and SMNVEV (reference sequence). The CDR3 contains 14 residues. In DNA form, the CDR3 reads TGTGCCAGCAAGGAGAATTATAGCAATCAGCCCCAGCATTTT. It specifies CASKENYSNQPQHF.

CDR3 in DNA: TGTGCCAGCGGGGGGACAGGCGGCTCTGGAAACACCATATATTTT. The encoded protein is CASGGTGGSGNTIYF. The chain is built from TRBV6-5 and TRBJ1-3; 8 bases match TRBD1. Per germline, CDR1 MNHEY and CDR2 SVGAGI. The CDR3 is 15 residues long. The J segment lost 0 bases and the V segment lost 8 bases, leaving 6 bases of the junction unmatched.

The V gene is TRBV29-1, the J gene TRBJ2-5; 10 nucleotides match TRBD2. This CDR3 is built from 13 residues. V gave up 3 bases and J gave up 3 bases; unmatched junction bases: 1. In germline, CDR1 is SQVTM, CDR2 ANQGSEA. CDR3: CSVDSGREETQYF. DNA for the CDR3: TGCAGCGTTGACAGCGGGAGGGAAGAGACCCAGTACTTC.

The table lists this clone with a count of one. The gene calls are TRBV30 and TRBJ2-5, with 8 positions matching TRBD2. The better agreement between TRBJ2-7 and the DNA end casts doubt on the J call. Germline values: CDR1 GTSNPN, CDR2 SVGIG (reference sequence). The CDR3 runs 14 residues. The CDR3 here is CAWRTGRDFYEQYF. The CDR3 bases are TGTGCCTGGAGGACCGGGAGGGACTTCTACGAGCAGTACTTC.

J is TRBJ1-1 and V is TRBV9; D not resolved. V was clipped by 2 bases and J by 2 bases, with 13 bases between them. This CDR3 spans 15 amino acids. Germline V lookup: CDR1 SGDLS, CDR2 YYNGEE. The chain's CDR3 is CASSVDGSINTEAFF. The DNA for the CDR3 is TGTGCCAGCAGCGTGGATGGCTCCATCAACACTGAAGCTTTCTTT.

The chain couples TRBV30 to TRBJ2-5; no firm D call. The closer fit of TRBJ2-7 to the DNA end suggests the J call may be wrong. Germline assignment: CDR1 GTSNPN and CDR2 SVGIG (reference sequence). This CDR3 has 12 amino acids. CDR3 nucleotide sequence: TGTGCCTGGAGTGCCACCTCTCTCGAGCAGTACTTC. It codes for CAWSATSLEQYF.

This clone was counted only a few times. V and J are TRBV7-9 and TRBJ1-2; weak D call: TRBD1 (6 bases). In germline, CDR1 is SEHNR, CDR2 FQNEAQ (reference sequence). V was pared by 4 bases and J by 3 bases, with 12 bases between. This CDR3 contains 14 residues. CDR3 loop: CASSYLQGYYGYTF. The DNA for the CDR3 is TGTGCCAGCAGCTACTTACAGGGATACTATGGCTACACCTTC.

This clone was found a few times. V is TRBV11-2 and J is TRBJ2-2, with 12 bases identical to TRBD2. There are 15 residues in the CDR3. Germline V gene lookup returns CDR1 SGHAT and CDR2 FQNNGV. With 8 bases clipped from V and 7 bases from J, the junction kept 8 bases outside the gene matches. The CDR3 sequence: CASSGTSGSGGELFF. Written as DNA, the CDR3 is TGTGCCAGCTCCGGGACTAGCGGGTCGGGCGGGGAGCTGTTTTTT. Together with reference TRBV11-2 and TRBJ2-2, the CDR3 gives the full variable domain: EAGVAQSPRYKIIEKRQSVAFWCNPISGHATLYWYQQILGQGPKLLIQFQNNGVVDDSQLPKDRFSAERLKGVDSTLKIQPAKLEDSAVYLCASSGTSGSGGELFFGEGSRLTVL.

This clone appeared a single time. In DNA form, the CDR3 reads TGCAGCGTTGAGGAGACCATGAACACTGAAGCTTTCTTT. It specifies CSVEETMNTEAFF. V gene TRBV29-1 combines with J gene TRBJ1-1; D remains ambiguous. V lost 3 bases and J 0 bases, leaving 8 bases between the germline ends. The CDR3 length is 13 residues. CDR1 SQVTM and CDR2 ANQGSEA come from the germline V gene.

The chain joins TRBV28 to TRBJ2-1, with 15 bases fitting TRBD2. Germline values: CDR1 MDHEN, CDR2 SYDVKM. The CDR3 has 13 amino acids. V lost 4 bases, J lost 14 bases, and 3 bases stayed unmatched. The CDR3 coding sequence is TGTGCCAGCAGTTGGACTAGCGGGAGGGCCGAGTTCTTC. It codes for CASSWTSGRAEFF.

This chain uses TRBV19 with TRBJ1-3; D call uncertain. The CDR3 covers 15 residues. Germline CDR1 LNHDA, CDR2 SQIVND (reference sequence). Trimming removed 9 bases from V and 0 bases from J, with 15 bases in between. The CDR3 protein is CASAAGLDSGNTIYF. The CDR3 DNA reads as TGTGCCAGCGCGGCGGGCCTTGACTCTGGAAACACCATATATTTT.

J is TRBJ2-7 and V is TRBV11-2; D not certain. Between the trimmed V and J ends, which lost 2 bases and 3 bases, there was a span of 8 bases. This CDR3 comprises 13 residues. Germline V gene data show CDR1 as SGHAT and CDR2 as FQNNGV. CDR3: CASSLLFVYEQYF. The CDR3 nucleotides are TGTGCCAGCAGCTTATTATTCGTCTACGAGCAGTACTTC.

The chain joins TRBV6-5 to TRBJ1-5; the D is unclear. V lost 2 bases, J lost 0 bases, and 8 bases lay in between. CDR1 is MNHEY, CDR2 SVGAGI, per germline. This CDR3 region has 15 residues. CDR3 DNA sequence: TGTGCCAGCAGTTACAGTGAGGATAGCAATCAGCCCCAGCATTTT. Amino acids: CASSYSEDSNQPQHF.

The chain couples TRBV6-5 to TRBJ2-1; D not certain. The CDR3 runs 14 residues. CDR1 MNHEY and CDR2 SVGAGI come from the germline V gene. The germline V and J ends were trimmed by 2 bases and 8 bases, with 13 bases remaining between them. The CDR3 loop is CASSYQPQNYEQFF. The CDR3 nucleotides are TGTGCCAGCAGTTACCAGCCACAGAACTATGAGCAGTTCTTC.

The CDR3 sequence is CASKGNSDTQYF. As DNA, the CDR3 is TGCGCCAGCAAGGGGAATTCAGATACGCAGTATTTT. J is TRBJ2-3 and V is TRBV5-1, with a weak D call TRBD1 (5 bases). Looked up from germline, CDR1 is SGHRS and CDR2 is YFSETQ. V was pared by 6 bases and J by 4 bases, with 9 bases between. The CDR3 runs to 12 residues.

V is TRBV2 and J is TRBJ2-7; TRBD2 aligns across 8 bases. CDR1 is SNHLY, CDR2 FYNNEI, per germline. After removal of 1 base from V and 3 bases from J, the junction contained 5 bases not matched to a gene. This CDR3 region has 15 residues. CDR3 nucleotides: TGTGCCAGCAGTGAAGGGGGACTAGGCTACTACGAGCAGTACTTC. Protein: CASSEGGLGYYEQYF.

With respect to this clone: Other nucleotide sequences in the sample specify the same CDR3. The CDR3 protein is CASSLGRTYEQYF. The CDR3 DNA is TGTGCCAGCAGCTTAGGACGGACCTACGAGCAGTACTTC. This sequence joins TRBV7-3 and TRBJ2-7; D is undetermined. From germline, CDR1 is SGHTA and CDR2 FQGTGA. The CDR3 extends over 13 amino acids. V was trimmed by 2 bases and J by 2 bases, leaving 7 bases between them.

V gene TRBV27 combines with J gene TRBJ1-1; tentative D call: TRBD1 (5 bases). V lost 7 bases, J lost 1 base, and 16 bases lay in between. This CDR3 has 15 amino acids. CDR1 and CDR2 from the germline V gene are MNHEY and SMNVEV (reference sequence). CDR3 bases: TGTGCCAGCATACCGGGGCCTTCCTGGAACACTGAAGCTTTCTTT. Translating it yields CASIPGPSWNTEAFF.

The chain couples TRBV27 to TRBJ2-1; TRBD2 agrees at 7 bases. V gave up 2 bases and J gave up 4 bases; unmatched junction bases: 5. The CDR3 length is 15 residues. Per the germline V gene, CDR1 is MNHEY and CDR2 is SMNVEV (reference sequence). In DNA form, the CDR3 reads TGTGCCAGCAGTTTAGGGCTAGCGGATTACAATGAGCAGTTCTTC. Residues: CASSLGLADYNEQFF.

The chain couples TRBV27 to TRBJ2-1; 9 bases match TRBD1. The CDR3 totals 15 residues. Germline V lookup: CDR1 MNHEY, CDR2 SMNVEV (reference sequence). After removal of 5 bases from V and 7 bases from J, the junction contained 9 bases not matched to a gene. CDR3: CASSPPGTGQNEQFF. The CDR3 bases are TGTGCCAGCAGTCCTCCCGGGACAGGGCAGAATGAGCAGTTCTTC.

This clone was counted many times. The chain employs TRBV29-1 and TRBJ1-3; 7 bases align to TRBD1. The V segment lost 4 bases and the J segment 2 bases; nucleotides outside the gene matches: 5. Germline CDR1 is SQVTM and CDR2 is ANQGSEA. CDR3 length equals 14 residues. The CDR3 loop is CSVGEQGTGNTIYF. Here the CDR3 DNA reads TGCAGCGTTGGGGAACAGGGGACTGGAAACACCATATATTTT.

This clone was counted once. This chain links TRBV11-2 with TRBJ1-5; the match to TRBD1 covers 7 bases. The V and J ends lost 0 bases and 5 bases, in that order; junction bases with no gene match: 19. The CDR3 has 20 residues. The germline V gene has CDR1 SGHAT and CDR2 FQNNGV. The CDR3 nucleotides read TGTGCCAGCAGCTTAGATCCCAGCATCCCGGGACAGACCATTCATCAGCCCCAGCATTTT. The encoded protein is CASSLDPSIPGQTIHQPQHF.